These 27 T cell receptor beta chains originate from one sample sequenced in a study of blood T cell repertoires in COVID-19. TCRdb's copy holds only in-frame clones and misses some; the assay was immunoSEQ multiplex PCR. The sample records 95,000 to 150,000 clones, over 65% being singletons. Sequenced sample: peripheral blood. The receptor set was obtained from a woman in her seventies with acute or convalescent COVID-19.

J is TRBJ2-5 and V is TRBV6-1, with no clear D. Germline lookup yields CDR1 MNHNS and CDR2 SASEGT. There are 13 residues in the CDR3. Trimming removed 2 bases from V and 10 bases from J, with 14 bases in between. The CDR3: CASSEKSVRVQYF. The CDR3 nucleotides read TGTGCCAGCAGTGAAAAGTCCGTTCGGGTCCAGTACTTC.

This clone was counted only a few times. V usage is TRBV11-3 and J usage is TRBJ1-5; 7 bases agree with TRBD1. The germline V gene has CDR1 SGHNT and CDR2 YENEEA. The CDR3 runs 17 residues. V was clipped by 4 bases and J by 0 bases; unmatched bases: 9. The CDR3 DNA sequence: TGTGCCAGCAGCTCAAAGGGACAGACAAATAGCAATCAGCCCCAGCATTTT. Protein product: CASSSKGQTNSNQPQHF.

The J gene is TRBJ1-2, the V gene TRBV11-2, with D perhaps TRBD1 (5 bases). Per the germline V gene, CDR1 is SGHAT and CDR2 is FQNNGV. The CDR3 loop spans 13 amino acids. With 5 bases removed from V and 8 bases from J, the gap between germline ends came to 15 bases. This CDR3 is CASSRDLLRGYTF. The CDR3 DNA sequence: TGTGCCAGCAGCCGGGACTTGTTACGGGGCTACACCTTC.

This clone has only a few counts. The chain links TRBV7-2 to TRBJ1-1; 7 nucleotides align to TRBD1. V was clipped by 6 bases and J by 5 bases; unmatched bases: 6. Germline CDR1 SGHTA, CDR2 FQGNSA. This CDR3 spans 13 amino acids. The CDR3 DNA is TGTGCCAGCAGTGAGGGGGCGCGAACTGAAGCTTTCTTT. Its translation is CASSEGARTEAFF. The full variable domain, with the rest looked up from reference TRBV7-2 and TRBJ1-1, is GAGVSQSPSNKVTEKGKDVELRCDPISGHTALYWYRQSLGQGLEFLIYFQGNSAPDKSGLPSDRFSAERTGGSVSTLTIQRTQQEDSAVYLCASSEGARTEAFFGQGTRLTVV.

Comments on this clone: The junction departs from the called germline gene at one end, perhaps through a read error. In nucleotides, the CDR3 is TGTGCCAGCAGTGAAATGACAGTGATCCTCTTT. This gives the protein CASSEMTVILF. V is TRBV6-1 and J is TRBJ1-6, with TRBD1 as a possible D gene (5 bases). Germline CDR1 is MNHNS and CDR2 is SASEGT. The CDR3 spans 11 residues.

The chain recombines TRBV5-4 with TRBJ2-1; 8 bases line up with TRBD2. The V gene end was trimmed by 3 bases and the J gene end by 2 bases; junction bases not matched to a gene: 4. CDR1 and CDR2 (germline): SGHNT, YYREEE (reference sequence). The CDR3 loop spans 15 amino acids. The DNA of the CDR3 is TGTGCCAGCAGCTCGGGGGGGCAGCCCTACAATGAGCAGTTCTTC. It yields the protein CASSSGGQPYNEQFF.

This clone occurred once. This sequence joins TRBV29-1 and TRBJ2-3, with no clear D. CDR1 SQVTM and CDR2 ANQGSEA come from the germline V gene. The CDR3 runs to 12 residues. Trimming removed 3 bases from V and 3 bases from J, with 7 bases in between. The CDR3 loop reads CSVERFTDTQYF. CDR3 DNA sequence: TGCAGCGTTGAGAGATTTACAGATACGCAGTATTTT.

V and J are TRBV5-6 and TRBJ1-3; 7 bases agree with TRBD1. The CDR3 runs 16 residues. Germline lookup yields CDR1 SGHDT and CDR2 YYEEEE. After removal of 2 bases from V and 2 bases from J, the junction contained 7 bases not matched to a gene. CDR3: CASSFVQGVTGNTIYF. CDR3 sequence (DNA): TGTGCCAGCAGCTTCGTTCAGGGGGTGACTGGAAACACCATATATTTT.

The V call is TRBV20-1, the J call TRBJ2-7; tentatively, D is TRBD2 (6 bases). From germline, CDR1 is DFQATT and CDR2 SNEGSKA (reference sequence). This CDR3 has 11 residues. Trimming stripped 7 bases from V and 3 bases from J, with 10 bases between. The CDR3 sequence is CSVRRDYEQYF. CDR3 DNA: TGCAGTGTTAGGAGGGACTACGAGCAGTACTTC.

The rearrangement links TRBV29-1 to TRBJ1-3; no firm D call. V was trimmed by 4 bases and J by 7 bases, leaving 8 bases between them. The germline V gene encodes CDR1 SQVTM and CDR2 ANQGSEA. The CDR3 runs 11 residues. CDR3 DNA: TGCAGCGTTGCTCAGGCCAACACCATATATTTT. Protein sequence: CSVAQANTIYF. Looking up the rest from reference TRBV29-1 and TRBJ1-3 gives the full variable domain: SAVISQKPSRDICQRGTSLTIQCQVDSQVTMMFWYRQQPGQSLTLIATANQGSEATYESGFVIDKFPISRPNLTFSTLTVSNMSPEDSSIYLCSVAQANTIYFGEGSWLTVV.

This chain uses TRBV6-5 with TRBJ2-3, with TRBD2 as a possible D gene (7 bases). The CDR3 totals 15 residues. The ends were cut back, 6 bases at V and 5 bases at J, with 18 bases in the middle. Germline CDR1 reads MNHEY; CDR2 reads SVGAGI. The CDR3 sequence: CASRKGGAVRDTQYF. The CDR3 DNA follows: TGTGCCAGCAGGAAGGGGGGGGCGGTCCGAGATACGCAGTATTTT.

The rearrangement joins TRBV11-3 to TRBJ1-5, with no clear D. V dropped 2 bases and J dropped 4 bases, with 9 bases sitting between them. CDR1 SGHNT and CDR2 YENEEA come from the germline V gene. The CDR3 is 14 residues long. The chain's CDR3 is CASSLTGLNQPQHF. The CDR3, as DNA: TGTGCCAGCAGCTTAACCGGGTTAAATCAGCCCCAGCATTTT. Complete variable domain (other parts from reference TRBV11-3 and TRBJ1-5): EAGVVQSPRYKIIEKKQPVAFWCNPISGHNTLYWYLQNLGQGPELLIRYENEEAVDDSQLPKDRFSAERLKGVDSTLKIQPAELGDSAVYLCASSLTGLNQPQHFGDGTRLSIL.

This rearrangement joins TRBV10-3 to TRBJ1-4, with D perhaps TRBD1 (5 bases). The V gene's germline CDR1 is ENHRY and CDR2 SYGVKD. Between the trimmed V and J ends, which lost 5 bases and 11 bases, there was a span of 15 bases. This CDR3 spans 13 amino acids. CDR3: CAISPKSGEKLFF. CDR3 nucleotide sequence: TGTGCCATCAGTCCTAAATCGGGGGAGAAACTGTTTTTT.

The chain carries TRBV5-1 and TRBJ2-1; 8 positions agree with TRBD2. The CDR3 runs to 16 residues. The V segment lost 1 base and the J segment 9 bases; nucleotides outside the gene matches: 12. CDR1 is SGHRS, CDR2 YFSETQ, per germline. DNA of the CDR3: TGCGCCAGCAGCTTGAACGTCGCGGGGGGTAAAGGTGAGCAGTTCTTC. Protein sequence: CASSLNVAGGKGEQFF. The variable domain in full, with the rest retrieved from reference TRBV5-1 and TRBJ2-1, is KAGVTQTPRYLIKTRGQQVTLSCSPISGHRSVSWYQQTPGQGLQFLFEYFSETQRNKGNFPGRFSGRQFSNSRSEMNVSTLELGDSALYLCASSLNVAGGKGEQFFGPGTRLTVL.

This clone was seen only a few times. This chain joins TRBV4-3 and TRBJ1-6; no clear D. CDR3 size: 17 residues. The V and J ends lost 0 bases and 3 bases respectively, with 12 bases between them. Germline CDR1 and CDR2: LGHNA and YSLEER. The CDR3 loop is CASSQEWARYYNSPLHF. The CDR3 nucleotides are TGCGCCAGCAGCCAAGAATGGGCCAGATACTATAATTCACCCCTCCACTTT.

The CDR3 is CAISGQIANYGYTF. The CDR3 DNA is TGTGCCATCAGTGGACAGATAGCTAACTATGGCTACACCTTC. The V and J genes are TRBV10-3 and TRBJ1-2; perhaps TRBD1 as D (5 bases). CDR1 and CDR2 (germline): ENHRY, SYGVKD. The germline V and J ends were trimmed by 4 bases and 0 bases, with 9 bases remaining between them. This CDR3 contains 14 residues.

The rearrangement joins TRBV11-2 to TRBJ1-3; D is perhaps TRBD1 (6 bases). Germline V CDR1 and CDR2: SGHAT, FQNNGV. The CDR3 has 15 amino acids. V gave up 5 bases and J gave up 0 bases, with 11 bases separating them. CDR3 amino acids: CASSETGSSGNTIYF. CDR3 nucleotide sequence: TGTGCCAGCAGCGAGACAGGAAGCTCTGGAAACACCATATATTTT.

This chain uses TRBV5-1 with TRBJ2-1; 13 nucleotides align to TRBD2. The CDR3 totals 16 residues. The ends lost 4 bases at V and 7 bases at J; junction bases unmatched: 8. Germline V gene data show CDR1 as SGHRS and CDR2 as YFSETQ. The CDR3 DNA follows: TGCGCCAGCAGCCCACAGACTAGCGGGGGGAGGAATGAGCAGTTCTTC. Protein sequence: CASSPQTSGGRNEQFF.

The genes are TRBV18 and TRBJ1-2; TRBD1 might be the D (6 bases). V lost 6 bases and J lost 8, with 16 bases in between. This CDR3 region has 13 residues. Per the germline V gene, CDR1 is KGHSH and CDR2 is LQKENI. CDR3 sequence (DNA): TGTGCCAGCTCGCCCCAGGGCGGGGGCGGCTACACCTTC. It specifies CASSPQGGGGYTF. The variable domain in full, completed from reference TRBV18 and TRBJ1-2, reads NAGVMQNPRHLVRRRGQEARLRCSPMKGHSHVYWYRQLPEEGLKFMVYLQKENIIDESGMPKERFSAEFPKEGPSILRIQQVVRGDSAAYFCASSPQGGGGYTFGSGTRLTVV.

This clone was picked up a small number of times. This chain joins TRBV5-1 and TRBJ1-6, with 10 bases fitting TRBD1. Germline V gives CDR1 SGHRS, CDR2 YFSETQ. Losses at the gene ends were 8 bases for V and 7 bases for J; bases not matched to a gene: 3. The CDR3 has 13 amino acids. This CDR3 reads CASATGGNSPLHF. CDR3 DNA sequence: TGCGCCAGTGCGACAGGGGGCAATTCACCCCTCCACTTT.

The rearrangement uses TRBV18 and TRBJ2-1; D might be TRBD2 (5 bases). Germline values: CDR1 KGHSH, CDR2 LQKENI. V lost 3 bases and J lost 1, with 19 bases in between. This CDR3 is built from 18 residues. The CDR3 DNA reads TGTGCCAGCTCACCCCTCGGGAATATTATAGGTTCCTACAATGAGCAGTTCTTC. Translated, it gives CASSPLGNIIGSYNEQFF.

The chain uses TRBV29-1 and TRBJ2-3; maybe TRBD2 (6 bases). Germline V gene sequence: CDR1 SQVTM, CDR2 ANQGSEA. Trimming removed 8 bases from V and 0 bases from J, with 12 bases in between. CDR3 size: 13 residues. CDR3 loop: CSLGGGSTDTQYF. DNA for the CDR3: TGCAGCCTTGGGGGAGGTAGCACAGATACGCAGTATTTT.

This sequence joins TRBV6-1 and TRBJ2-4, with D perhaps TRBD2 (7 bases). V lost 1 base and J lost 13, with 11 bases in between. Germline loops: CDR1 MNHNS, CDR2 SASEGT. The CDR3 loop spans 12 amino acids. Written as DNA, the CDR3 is TGTGCCAGCAGTGAAGGTAGGGGGGGCCAGTACTTC. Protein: CASSEGRGGQYF.

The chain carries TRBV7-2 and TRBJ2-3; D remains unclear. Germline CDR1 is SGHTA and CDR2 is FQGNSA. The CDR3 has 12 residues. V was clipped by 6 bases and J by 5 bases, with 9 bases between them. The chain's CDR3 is CASSSSRDTQYF. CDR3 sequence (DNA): TGTGCCAGCAGTTCGTCGAGAGATACGCAGTATTTT.

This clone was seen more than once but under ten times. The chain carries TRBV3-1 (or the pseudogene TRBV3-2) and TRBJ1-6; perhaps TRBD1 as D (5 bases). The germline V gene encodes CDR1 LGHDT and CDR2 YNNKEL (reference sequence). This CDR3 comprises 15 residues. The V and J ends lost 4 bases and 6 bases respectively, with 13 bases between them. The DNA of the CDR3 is TGTGCCAGCAGCCCTATATCAGGGTCTAATTCACCCCTCCACTTT. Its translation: CASSPISGSNSPLHF.

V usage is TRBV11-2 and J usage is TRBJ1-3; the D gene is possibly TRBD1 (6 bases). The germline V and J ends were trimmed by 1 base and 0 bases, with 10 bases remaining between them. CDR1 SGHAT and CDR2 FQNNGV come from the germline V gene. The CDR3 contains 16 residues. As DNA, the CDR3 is TGTGCCAGCAGCTTAGGACAGGCGTACTCTGGAAACACCATATATTTT. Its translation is CASSLGQAYSGNTIYF.

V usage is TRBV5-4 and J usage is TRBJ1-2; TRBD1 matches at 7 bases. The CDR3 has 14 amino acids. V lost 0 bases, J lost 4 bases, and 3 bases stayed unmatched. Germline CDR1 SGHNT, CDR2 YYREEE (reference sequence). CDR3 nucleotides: TGTGCCAGCAGCTTGGTGGGACAGCCCTATGGCTACACCTTC. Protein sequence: CASSLVGQPYGYTF.